The 5 T cell receptor beta chains reported below all come from one sample, sequenced in a study of technical replicates of blood from several donors. Measured with immunoSEQ multiplex PCR; TCRdb has only the in-frame clones, and not every one. The table shows around 74,000 clones, with approximately 86% occurring only once. Sequenced sample: PBMCs. The receptors were gathered from a human donor in good health. Some clones in this sample may be carry-over from other donors' samples.

This clone showed up many times. This chain joins TRBV11-2 and TRBJ2-1, with TRBD2 matching over 13 bases. Germline V gives CDR1 SGHAT, CDR2 FQNNGV. The CDR3 contains 15 residues. V shed 1 base and J 8 bases; nucleotides not matched to a gene: 2. CDR3: CASSLGTSGRDEQFF. The CDR3 nucleotides are TGTGCCAGCAGCTTAGGGACTAGCGGGAGAGATGAGCAGTTCTTC.

The CDR3, as DNA: TGTGCCAGCAGCTTAGGCGGGAACACGCAGTATTTT. It yields the protein CASSLGGNTQYF. This chain connects TRBV11-2 to TRBJ2-3; perhaps TRBD2 as D (6 bases). This CDR3 has 12 amino acids. Germline V gene lookup returns CDR1 SGHAT and CDR2 FQNNGV. Trimming took off 1 base at V and 9 bases at J, with 8 bases between the two ends.

This clone was recorded only once. The chain combines TRBV15 with TRBJ2-1; a weak D match, TRBD2 (5 bases). The CDR3 contains 15 residues. V dropped 1 base and J dropped 1 base, with 8 bases sitting between them. CDR1 LNHNV and CDR2 YYDKDF come from the germline V gene (reference sequence). CDR3 sequence: CATSRVTGSYNEQFF. DNA for the CDR3: TGTGCCACCAGCAGAGTTACGGGATCCTACAATGAGCAGTTCTTC.

The chain employs TRBV7-3 and TRBJ2-2, with 9 nucleotides matching TRBD1. The germline V gene encodes CDR1 SGHTA and CDR2 FQGTGA. V lost 5 bases, J lost 5 bases, and 6 bases stayed unmatched. The length of the CDR3 is 15 residues. The CDR3 DNA sequence: TGTGCCAGCAGCCGGGGGGACAGGGATACCGGGGAGCTGTTTTTT. This codes for CASSRGDRDTGELFF.

The J gene is TRBJ1-2, the V gene TRBV6-6; 9 bases line up with TRBD1. CDR1 and CDR2 (germline): MNHNY, SVGAGI (reference sequence). The CDR3 is 13 residues long. V gave up 8 bases and J gave up 4 bases; unmatched junction bases: 5. CDR3 DNA sequence: TGTGCCAGCGACCAGACAGGGGGCTATGGCTACACCTTC. Translating it yields CASDQTGGYGYTF.